This T cell receptor (beta chain) was identified during a study of cytomegalovirus exposure and HLA in healthy donors. Points from the study as a whole: Sequencing had likely introduced a cluster of highly shared sequence variants as an artifact. Common viral pathogens seemed, in a later analysis, to connect with several of the most significant clusters. Prior analysis indicated that the majority of TCR beta V segments exhibited productivity approximately 87% or approximately 30% of the time.

V lost 2 bases, J lost 8 bases, and 10 bases stayed unmatched. CDR1 is MRHNA, CDR2 SNTAGT, per germline. The CDR3 spans 18 residues. Turning to this clone: Its antigen is currently unknown.

The study ran its PCR with 60 Vbeta and 13 Jbeta primers. TCRdb keeps only in-frame clones here, not all; method: immunoSEQ multiplex PCR. The table shows roughly 120,000 clones, with about three quarters occurring only once. The chain recombines TRBV6-4 with TRBJ2-3; 16 nucleotides match TRBD2. Specimen: PBMCs. The sequence was collected from a human donor in good health. The CDR3 here is CASSDTGTSGGAPLTQYF. The CDR3 DNA reads TGTGCCAGCAGTGACACCGGGACTAGCGGGGGGGCCCCGCTTACGCAGTATTTT.